This TCR beta chain was observed in a study of CD8 T cells in Susac syndrome. The V and J ends lost 8 bases and 13 bases, in that order; junction bases with no gene match: 13. This CDR3 has 13 amino acids. Whole-study results and caveats: The number of individuals included in the study's TCR sequencing and HLA analysis was acknowledged as relatively small.

RNA in amounts of about 0.5 to 1 ug was reverse transcribed with random hexamers. With immunoSEQ multiplex PCR, TCR beta CDR3 was amplified across 54 Vbeta and 13 Jbeta. One entry per CDR3 protein, called by TCRdb with MiXCR from the immunoSEQ multiplex PCR reads. The sample contains about 200,000 distinct CDR3 sequences, 80% to 95% of which appear only once. Worth noting for this clonotype: Antigen specificity is unknown.

This receptor was obtained from a human donor with multiple sclerosis. The sequenced sample consisted of CD8+ T cells from PBMCs. J is TRBJ2-2 and V is TRBV12-3 or TRBV12-4, with TRBD2 matching over 7 bases. The DNA of the CDR3 is TGTGCCAGCCACTTTCCGGGGGGAAGCCGGCTGTTTTTT. Translating it yields CASHFPGGSRLFF.